The 9 T cell receptor beta chains reported below all come from one sample, sequenced in a study of T-cell memory formation after mild COVID-19. TCRdb called the 5' RACE reads again in MiXCR, with one record for every CDR3 protein. The sample has some 410,000 distinct CDR3 sequences, about 22% seen once. The sample was PBMCs or a T cell subset sorted from them (not recorded which). These receptors were obtained from an adult woman who had mild COVID-19 (a few samples of this study predate the infection). Cell type and time point are not known.

This chain joins TRBV4-3 and TRBJ1-5, with D unresolved. V was trimmed by 0 bases and J by 4 bases, leaving 10 bases between them. The CDR3 length is 15 residues. Germline V CDR1 and CDR2: LGHNA, YSLEER. CDR3 nucleotides: TGCGCCAGCAGCCAAGATGGGGAATGGAATCAGCCCCAGCATTTT. Protein product: CASSQDGEWNQPQHF.

J is TRBJ1-1 and V is TRBV25-1; D unclear. Germline V gene sequence: CDR1 MGHDK, CDR2 SYGVNS. V was clipped by 7 bases and J by 1 base, with 4 bases between them. The CDR3 is 11 amino acids. The CDR3 region is CASIRNTEAFF. The CDR3 nucleotides read TGTGCCAGCATCAGGAACACTGAAGCTTTCTTT.

The V call is TRBV5-1, the J call TRBJ2-1, with TRBD1 identical over 7 bases. Per germline, CDR1 SGHRS and CDR2 YFSETQ. The CDR3 has 15 residues. The junction had 6 bases not matched to a gene; V was cut back by 2 bases and J by 4 bases. The CDR3 coding sequence is TGCGCCAGCAGCTTTGCCCAGGGGGTATACAATGAGCAGTTCTTC. This encodes CASSFAQGVYNEQFF.

The chain uses TRBV29-1 and TRBJ2-7, with D perhaps matching TRBD2 (6 bases). The CDR3 has 17 amino acids. Trimming shortened V by 5 bases and J by 1 base, and 24 bases separated the two germline ends. Germline values: CDR1 SQVTM, CDR2 ANQGSEA. CDR3 coding DNA: TGCAGCGTTCGGGGCGGGGAGCTCGCCACAAGGTCCTACGAGCAGTACTTC. It is translated as CSVRGGELATRSYEQYF.

V and J are TRBV12-3 or TRBV12-4 and TRBJ2-7; D remains ambiguous. Trimming removed 3 bases from V and 1 base from J, with 13 bases in between. This CDR3 comprises 15 residues. CDR3 DNA: TGTGCCAGCAGTTTGGGAAAGGACGGTTCCTACGAGCAGTACTTC. It codes for CASSLGKDGSYEQYF.

The chain combines TRBV4-3 with TRBJ2-6; 10 bases line up with TRBD1. CDR3 size: 16 residues. The junction had 1 base not matched to a gene; V was cut back by 3 bases and J by 2 bases. Germline-derived CDR1 and CDR2 are LGHNA and YSLEER. This CDR3 reads CASSQGTGAGANVLTF. The CDR3 bases are TGCGCCAGCAGCCAGGGGACAGGGGCTGGGGCCAACGTCCTGACTTTC.

The J gene is TRBJ2-2, the V gene TRBV30; 11 nucleotides align to TRBD2. The V gene's germline CDR1 is GTSNPN and CDR2 SVGIG (reference sequence). The CDR3 runs 15 residues. V was pared by 5 bases and J by 1 base, with 3 bases of the junction left unmatched. CDR3 loop: CAWRLAGLNTGELFF. The CDR3 nucleotides read TGTGCCTGGCGACTAGCGGGGCTGAACACCGGGGAGCTGTTTTTT.

The gene calls are TRBV7-3 and TRBJ2-1, with 7 bases fitting TRBD2. Looked up from germline, CDR1 is SGHTA and CDR2 is FQGTGA. There are 16 residues in the CDR3. J was trimmed by 2 bases and V by 3 bases; bases with no gene match: 7. CDR3 in amino acids: CASSLASGLTYNEQFF. The CDR3 coding sequence is TGTGCCAGCAGCTTGGCTAGCGGCCTAACCTACAATGAGCAGTTCTTC.

This clonotype was counted between two and nine times. The V gene is TRBV4-2, the J gene TRBJ2-5; the match to TRBD2 covers 10 bases. Germline V gene data show CDR1 as LGHNA and CDR2 as YNFKEQ. V shed 6 bases and J 2 bases; nucleotides not matched to a gene: 6. The CDR3 runs 15 residues. The CDR3 DNA sequence: TGTGCCAGCAGTCCGACTAGCGGGTTTCAAGAGACCCAGTACTTC. Amino acids: CASSPTSGFQETQYF.